This TCR beta chain derives from a study of technical replicates of blood from a few donors. In germline, CDR1 is SEHNR, CDR2 FQNEAQ (reference sequence). After removal of 2 bases from V and 9 bases from J, the junction contained 8 bases not matched to a gene. The CDR3 totals 17 residues. Here immunoSEQ multiplex PCR was the method, and the copy in TCRdb shows in-frame clones only, minus some. The repertoire has around 90,000 clones, just under 95% of them found once; the top ten carry approximately 0.25%. J is TRBJ2-1 and V is TRBV7-9; 15 bases are shared with TRBD2. The sequence came from a human donor in good health. Sequencing was done on a sample of T cells isolated from PBMCs. The CDR3 loop is CASSLIGTSGGQGEQFF. CDR3 DNA sequence: TGTGCCAGCAGCTTAATCGGGACTAGCGGGGGGCAAGGTGAGCAGTTCTTC.